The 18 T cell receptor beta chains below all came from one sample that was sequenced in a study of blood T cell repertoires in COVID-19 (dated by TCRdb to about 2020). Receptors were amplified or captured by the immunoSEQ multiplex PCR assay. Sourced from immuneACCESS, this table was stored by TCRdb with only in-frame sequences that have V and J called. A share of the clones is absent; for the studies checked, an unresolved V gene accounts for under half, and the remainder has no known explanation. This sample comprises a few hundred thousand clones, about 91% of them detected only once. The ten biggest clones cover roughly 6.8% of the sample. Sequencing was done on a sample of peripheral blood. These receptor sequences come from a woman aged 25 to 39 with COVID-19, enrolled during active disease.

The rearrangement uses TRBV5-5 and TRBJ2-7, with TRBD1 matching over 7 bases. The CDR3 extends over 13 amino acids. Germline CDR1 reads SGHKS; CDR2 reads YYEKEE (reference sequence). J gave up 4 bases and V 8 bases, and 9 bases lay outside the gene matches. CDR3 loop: CASQEWTGYEQYV. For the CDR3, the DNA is TGTGCCAGTCAAGAATGGACAGGTTACGAGCAGTACGTC.

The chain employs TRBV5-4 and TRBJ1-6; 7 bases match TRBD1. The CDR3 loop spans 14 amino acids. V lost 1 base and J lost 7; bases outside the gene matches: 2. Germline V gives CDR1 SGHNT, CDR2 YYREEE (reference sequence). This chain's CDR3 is CASSLLQGNSPLHF. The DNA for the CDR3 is TGTGCCAGCAGCTTGTTACAGGGGAATTCACCCCTCCACTTT.

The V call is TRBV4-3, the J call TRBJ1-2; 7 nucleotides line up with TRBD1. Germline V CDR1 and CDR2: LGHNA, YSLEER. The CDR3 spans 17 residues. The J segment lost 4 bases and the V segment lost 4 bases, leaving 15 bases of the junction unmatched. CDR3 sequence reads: CASSPIGTARGAYGYTF. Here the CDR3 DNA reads TGCGCCAGCAGCCCCATAGGGACAGCCAGGGGTGCCTATGGCTACACCTTC.

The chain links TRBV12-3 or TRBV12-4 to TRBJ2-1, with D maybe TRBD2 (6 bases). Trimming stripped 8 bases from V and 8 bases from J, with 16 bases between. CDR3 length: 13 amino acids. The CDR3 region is CASRGPPGDEQFF. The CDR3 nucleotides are TGTGCCAGCCGGGGCCCACCGGGGGATGAGCAGTTCTTC.

The CDR3 spells CASSKEDGGRSDEQFF. CDR3 nucleotide sequence: TGTGCCAGCAGCAAAGAAGACGGCGGGAGGTCGGATGAGCAGTTCTTC. This chain connects TRBV21-1 to TRBJ2-1; the table's D call, TRBD2, was not checked against the DNA. TRBV21-1 is given as a pseudogene. CDR3 size: 16 residues.

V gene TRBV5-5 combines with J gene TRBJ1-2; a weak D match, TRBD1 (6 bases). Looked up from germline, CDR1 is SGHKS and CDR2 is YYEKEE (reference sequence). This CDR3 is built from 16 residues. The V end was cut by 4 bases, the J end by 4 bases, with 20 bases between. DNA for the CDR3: TGTGCCAGCAGCACACCAGAGCCGGACAGAGCCTATGGCTACACCTTC. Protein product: CASSTPEPDRAYGYTF.

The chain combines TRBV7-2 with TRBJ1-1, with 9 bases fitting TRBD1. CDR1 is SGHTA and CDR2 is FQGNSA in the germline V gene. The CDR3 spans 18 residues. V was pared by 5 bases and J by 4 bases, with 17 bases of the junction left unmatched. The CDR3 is CASSEETRDRVRGTEAFF. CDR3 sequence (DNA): TGTGCCAGCAGCGAAGAAACCCGGGACAGGGTAAGAGGCACTGAAGCTTTCTTT.

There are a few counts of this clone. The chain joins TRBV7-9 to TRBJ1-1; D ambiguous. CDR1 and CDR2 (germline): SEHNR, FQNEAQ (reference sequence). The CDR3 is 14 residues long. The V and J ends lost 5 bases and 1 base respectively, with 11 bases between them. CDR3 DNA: TGTGCCAGCAGCGCATCGGTCGGGAACACTGAAGCTTTCTTT. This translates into CASSASVGNTEAFF.

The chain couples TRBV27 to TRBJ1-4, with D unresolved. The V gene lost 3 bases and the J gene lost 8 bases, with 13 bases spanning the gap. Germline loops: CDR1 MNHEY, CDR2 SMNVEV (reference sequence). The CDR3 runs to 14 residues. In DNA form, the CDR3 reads TGTGCCAGCAGTTTCGGAGGCCTGGGCGAAAAACTGTTTTTT. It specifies CASSFGGLGEKLFF.

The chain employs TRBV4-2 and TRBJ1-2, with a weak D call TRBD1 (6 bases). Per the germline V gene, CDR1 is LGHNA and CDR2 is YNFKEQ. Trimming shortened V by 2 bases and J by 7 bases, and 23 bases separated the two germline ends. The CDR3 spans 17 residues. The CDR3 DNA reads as TGTGCCAGCAGCCAATTATGGGCGGGGGCGCGTTCTGGTGGCTACACCTTC. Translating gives CASSQLWAGARSGGYTF.

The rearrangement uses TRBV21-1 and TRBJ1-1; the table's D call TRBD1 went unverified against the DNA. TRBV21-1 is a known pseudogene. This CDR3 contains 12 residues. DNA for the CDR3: TGTGCCAGCAGCAAAGCTACAGGGCTAGCTTTCTTT. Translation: CASSKATGLAFF.

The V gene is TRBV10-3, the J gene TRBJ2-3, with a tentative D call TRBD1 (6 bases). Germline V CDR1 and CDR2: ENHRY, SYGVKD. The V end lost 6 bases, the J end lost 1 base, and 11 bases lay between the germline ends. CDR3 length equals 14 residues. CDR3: CAIRQGLGTDTQYF. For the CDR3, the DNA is TGTGCCATCAGACAGGGTCTCGGCACAGATACGCAGTATTTT.

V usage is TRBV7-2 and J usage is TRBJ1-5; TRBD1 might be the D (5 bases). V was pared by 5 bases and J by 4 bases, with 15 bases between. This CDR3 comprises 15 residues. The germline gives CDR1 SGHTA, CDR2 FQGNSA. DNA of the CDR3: TGTGCCAGCAGCCCGTATGCAGGGCAGAATCAGCCCCAGCATTTT. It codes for CASSPYAGQNQPQHF.

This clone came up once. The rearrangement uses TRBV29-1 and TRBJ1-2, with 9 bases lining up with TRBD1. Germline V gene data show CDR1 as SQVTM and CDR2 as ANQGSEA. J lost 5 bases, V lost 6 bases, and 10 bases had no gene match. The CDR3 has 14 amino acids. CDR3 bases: TGCAGCGTGGGGGGACAGGGAAAAAATTATGGCTACACCTTC. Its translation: CSVGGQGKNYGYTF. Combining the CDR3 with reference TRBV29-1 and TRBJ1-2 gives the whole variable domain SAVISQKPSRDICQRGTSLTIQCQVDSQVTMMFWYRQQPGQSLTLIATANQGSEATYESGFVIDKFPISRPNLTFSTLTVSNMSPEDSSIYLCSVGGQGKNYGYTFGSGTRLTVV.

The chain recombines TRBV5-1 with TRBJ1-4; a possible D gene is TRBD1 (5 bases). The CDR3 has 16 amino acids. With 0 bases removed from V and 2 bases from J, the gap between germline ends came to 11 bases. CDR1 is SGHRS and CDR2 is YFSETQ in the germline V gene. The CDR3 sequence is CASSLGQMGTNEKLFF. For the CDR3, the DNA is TGCGCCAGCAGCTTGGGACAGATGGGGACTAATGAAAAACTGTTTTTT. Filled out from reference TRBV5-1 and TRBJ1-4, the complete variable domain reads KAGVTQTPRYLIKTRGQQVTLSCSPISGHRSVSWYQQTPGQGLQFLFEYFSETQRNKGNFPGRFSGRQFSNSRSEMNVSTLELGDSALYLCASSLGQMGTNEKLFFGSGTQLSVL.

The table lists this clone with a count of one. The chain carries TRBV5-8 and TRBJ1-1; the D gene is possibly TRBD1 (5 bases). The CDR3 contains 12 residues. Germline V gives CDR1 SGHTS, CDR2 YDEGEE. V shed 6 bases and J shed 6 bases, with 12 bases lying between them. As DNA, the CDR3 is TGTGCCAGCACCTGGGGGGTCTCTGAAGCTTTCTTT. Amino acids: CASTWGVSEAFF.

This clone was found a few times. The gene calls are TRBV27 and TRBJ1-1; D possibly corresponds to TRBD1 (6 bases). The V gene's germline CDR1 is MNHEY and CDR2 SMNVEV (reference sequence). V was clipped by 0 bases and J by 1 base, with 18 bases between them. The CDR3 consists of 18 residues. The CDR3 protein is CASSLSPTGQGKNTEAFF. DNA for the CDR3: TGTGCCAGCAGTTTATCCCCCACAGGGCAGGGGAAGAACACTGAAGCTTTCTTT.

CDR3 sequence reads: CASRVTGPDTNQPQHF. CDR3 DNA sequence: TGCGCCAGCAGGGTCACCGGTCCCGATACCAATCAGCCCCAGCATTTT. The V and J genes are TRBV10-1 and TRBJ1-5, with no clear D. CDR1 is WNHNN and CDR2 is SYGVQD in the germline V gene (reference sequence). Trimming removed 6 bases at V and 3 bases at J, with 18 bases between. This CDR3 region has 16 residues.